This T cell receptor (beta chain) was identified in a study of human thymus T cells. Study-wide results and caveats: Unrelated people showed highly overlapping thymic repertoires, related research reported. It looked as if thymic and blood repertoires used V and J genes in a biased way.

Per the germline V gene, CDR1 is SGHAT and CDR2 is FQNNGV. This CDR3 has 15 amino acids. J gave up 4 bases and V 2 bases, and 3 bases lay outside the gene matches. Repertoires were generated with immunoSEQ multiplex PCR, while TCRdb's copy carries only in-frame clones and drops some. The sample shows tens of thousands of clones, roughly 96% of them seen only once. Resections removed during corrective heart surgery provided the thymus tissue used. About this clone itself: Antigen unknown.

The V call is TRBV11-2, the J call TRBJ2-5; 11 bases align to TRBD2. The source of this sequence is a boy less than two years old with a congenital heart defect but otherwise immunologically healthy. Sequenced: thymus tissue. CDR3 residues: CASSLLAGGPETQYF. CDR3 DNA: TGTGCCAGCAGCTTATTAGCGGGGGGGCCAGAGACCCAGTACTTC.